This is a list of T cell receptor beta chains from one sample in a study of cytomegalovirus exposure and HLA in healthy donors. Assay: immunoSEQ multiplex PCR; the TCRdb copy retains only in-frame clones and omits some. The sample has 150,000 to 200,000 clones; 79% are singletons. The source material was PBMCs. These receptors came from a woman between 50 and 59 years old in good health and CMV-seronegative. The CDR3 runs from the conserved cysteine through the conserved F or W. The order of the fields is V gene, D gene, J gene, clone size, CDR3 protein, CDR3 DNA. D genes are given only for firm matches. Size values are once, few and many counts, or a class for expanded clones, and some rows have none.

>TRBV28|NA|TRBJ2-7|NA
CASSYDSDSYEQYF
TGTGCCAGCAGTTATGACAGTGATTCCTACGAGCAGTACTTC
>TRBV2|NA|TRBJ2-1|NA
CASSGGQGTYNEQFF
TGTGCCAGCAGTGGAGGGCAAGGGACCTACAATGAGCAGTTCTTC
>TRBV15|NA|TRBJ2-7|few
CATSGMTGISYEQYF
TGTGCCACCAGCGGTATGACAGGTATATCCTACGAGCAGTACTTC
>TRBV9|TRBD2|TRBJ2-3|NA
CASSVVTSGKSTDTQYF
TGTGCCAGCAGCGTAGTAACTAGCGGGAAATCCACAGATACGCAGTATTTT
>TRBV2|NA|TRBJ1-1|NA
CASSGGRGKWAFF
TGTGCCAGCAGTGGGGGACGGGGGAAGTGGGCTTTCTTT
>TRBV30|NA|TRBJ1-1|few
CAWSGGQLDTEAFF
TGTGCCTGGAGTGGGGGGCAGTTGGACACTGAAGCTTTCTTT
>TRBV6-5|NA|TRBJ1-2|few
CASKSANYGYTF
TGTGCCAGCAAGTCAGCGAACTATGGCTACACCTTC
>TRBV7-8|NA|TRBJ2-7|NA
CACDSLDEDEQYF
TGTGCCTGCGATTCCCTGGATGAGGACGAGCAGTACTTC
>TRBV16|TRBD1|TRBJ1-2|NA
CASSPGTGYYGYTF
TGTGCCAGCAGCCCCGGGACAGGGTACTATGGCTACACCTTC
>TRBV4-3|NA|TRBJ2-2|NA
CASSQEIGQGNTGELFF
TGCGCCAGCAGCCAAGAAATCGGTCAGGGGAACACCGGGGAGCTGTTTTTT
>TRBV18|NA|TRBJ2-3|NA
CASSPRVGTSTDTQYF
TGTGCCAGCTCACCTAGGGTGGGGACTAGCACAGATACGCAGTATTTT
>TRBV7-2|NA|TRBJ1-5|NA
CASSFDAVSNQPQHF
TGTGCCAGCAGCTTTGACGCGGTAAGCAATCAGCCCCAGCATTTT
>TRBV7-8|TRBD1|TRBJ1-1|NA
CASSLEGAVNTEAFF
TGTGCCAGCAGCTTAGAGGGGGCCGTGAACACTGAAGCTTTCTTT
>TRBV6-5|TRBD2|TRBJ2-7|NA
CASSFGTSGSPYEQYF
TGTGCCAGCAGTTTCGGGACTAGCGGGAGTCCCTACGAGCAGTACTTC
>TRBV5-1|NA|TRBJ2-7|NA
CASSFRSGGSYEQYF
TGCGCCAGCAGCTTTAGGTCCGGGGGATCCTACGAGCAGTACTTC
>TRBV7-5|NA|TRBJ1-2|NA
CARSTGHVYGYTF
TGTGCCAGAAGCACCGGTCATGTCTATGGCTACACCTTC
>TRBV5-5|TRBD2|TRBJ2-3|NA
CASSLRSSGGVWGTDTQYF
TGTGCCAGCAGCCTCCGTTCTAGCGGGGGGGTGTGGGGCACAGATACGCAGTATTTT
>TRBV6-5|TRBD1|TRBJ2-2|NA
CASRDRGRGELFF
TGTGCCAGCAGAGACAGGGGGCGGGGGGAGCTGTTTTTT
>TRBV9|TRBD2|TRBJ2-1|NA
CASSVDLAGGHNEQFF
TGTGCCAGCAGCGTAGATCTAGCGGGGGGGCACAATGAGCAGTTCTTC
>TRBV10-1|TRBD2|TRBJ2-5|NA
CASITGTSGQETQYF
TGCGCCAGCATCACCGGGACTAGCGGGCAAGAGACCCAGTACTTC
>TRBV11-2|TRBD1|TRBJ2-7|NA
CASRAEGTAPYEQYF
TGTGCCAGCAGGGCCGAGGGGACAGCACCCTACGAGCAGTACTTC
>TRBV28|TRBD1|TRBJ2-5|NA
CASTGQGETQYF
TGTGCCAGCACCGGACAGGGGGAGACCCAGTACTTC
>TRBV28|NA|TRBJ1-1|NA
CASRVGGNTEAFF
TGTGCCAGCCGCGTCGGCGGGAACACTGAAGCTTTCTTT
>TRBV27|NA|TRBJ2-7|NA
CASSPGAVLPTGNYEQYF
TGTGCCAGCAGCCCCGGGGCAGTCCTACCGACAGGTAACTACGAGCAGTACTTC
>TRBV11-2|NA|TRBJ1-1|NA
CASSLVFGPEAFF
TGTGCCAGCAGCTTAGTATTTGGGCCTGAAGCTTTCTTT
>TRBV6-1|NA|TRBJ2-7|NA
CASSDRLKRPYEQYF
TGTGCCAGCTCCGACCGACTAAAAAGGCCCTACGAGCAGTACTTC
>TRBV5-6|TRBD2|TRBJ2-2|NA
CASSLFAGGISGRTGELFF
TGTGCCAGCAGCCTTTTCGCGGGAGGTATTAGCGGGAGAACCGGGGAGCTGTTTTTT
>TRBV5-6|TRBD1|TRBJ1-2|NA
CASSWTGVGNYGYTF
TGTGCCAGCAGCTGGACAGGGGTTGGGAACTATGGCTACACCTTC
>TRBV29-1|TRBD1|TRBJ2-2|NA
CSVRTGKNTGELFF
TGCAGCGTTCGGACAGGGAAGAACACCGGGGAGCTGTTTTTT
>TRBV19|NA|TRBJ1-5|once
CASSKGLGGSNQPQHF
TGTGCCAGTAGTAAAGGCCTCGGGGGTAGCAATCAGCCCCAGCATTTT
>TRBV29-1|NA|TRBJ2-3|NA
CSVRAPVTDTQYF
TGCAGCGTGCGGGCCCCAGTCACAGATACGCAGTATTTT
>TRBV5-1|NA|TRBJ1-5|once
CASSPLGSLDQPQHF
TGCGCCAGCAGCCCTCTGGGCAGCCTCGATCAGCCCCAGCATTTT
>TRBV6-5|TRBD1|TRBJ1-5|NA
CASVLMTGLNQPQHF
TGTGCCAGCGTACTCATGACAGGGCTCAATCAGCCCCAGCATTTT
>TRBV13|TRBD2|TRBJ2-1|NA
CASSLGLARSYNEQFF
TGTGCCAGCAGCTTAGGACTAGCGCGATCCTACAATGAGCAGTTCTTC
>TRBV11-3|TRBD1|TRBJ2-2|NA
CASSLAGTGRSGELFF
TGTGCCAGCAGCTTAGCCGGGACAGGGAGGTCCGGGGAGCTGTTTTTT
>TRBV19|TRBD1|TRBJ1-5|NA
CASRPDRDSQPQHF
TGTGCCAGTCGCCCCGACAGGGATAGTCAGCCCCAGCATTTT
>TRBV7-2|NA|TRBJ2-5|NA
CASSHEVRETQYF
TGTGCCAGCAGTCATGAGGTGAGGGAGACCCAGTACTTC
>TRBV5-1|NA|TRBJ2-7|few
CASSLARSYEQYF
TGCGCCAGCAGCTTGGCCCGCTCCTACGAGCAGTACTTC
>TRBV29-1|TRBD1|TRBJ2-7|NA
CSVGQGNYEQYF
TGCAGCGTTGGACAGGGTAACTACGAGCAGTACTTC
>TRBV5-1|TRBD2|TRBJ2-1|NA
CASSLAGGRIYNEQFF
TGCGCCAGCAGCTTGGCCGGCGGGAGGATCTACAATGAGCAGTTCTTC
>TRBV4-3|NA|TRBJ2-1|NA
CASSKTGNSYNEQFF
TGCGCCAGCAGCAAAACGGGTAACTCCTACAATGAGCAGTTCTTC
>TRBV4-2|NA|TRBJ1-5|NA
CASSQELYSNQPQHF
TGTGCCAGCAGCCAAGAACTATATAGCAATCAGCCCCAGCATTTT
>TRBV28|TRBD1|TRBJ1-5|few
CASRAGTGENQPQHF
TGTGCCAGCAGAGCCGGGACAGGAGAGAATCAGCCCCAGCATTTT
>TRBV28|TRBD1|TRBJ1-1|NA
CASILGLGQREKAFF
TGTGCCAGCATCTTGGGACTGGGACAGAGGGAAAAAGCTTTCTTT
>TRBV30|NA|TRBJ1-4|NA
CAWEGGFNEKLFF
TGTGCCTGGGAAGGAGGGTTTAATGAAAAACTGTTTTTT
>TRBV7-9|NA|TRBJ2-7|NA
CASSLTAGSYEQYF
TGTGCCAGCAGCTTAACGGCAGGCTCCTACGAGCAGTACTTC
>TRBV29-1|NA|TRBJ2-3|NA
CSVESLTDTQYF
TGCAGCGTGGAGAGTTTGACAGATACGCAGTATTTT
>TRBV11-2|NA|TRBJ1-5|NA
CASSRTGLEPQHF
TGTGCCAGCAGCCGTACAGGGTTGGAGCCCCAGCATTTT
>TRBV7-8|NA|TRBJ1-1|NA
CASSSFGQNTEAFF
TGTGCCAGCAGCTCGTTTGGGCAGAACACTGAAGCTTTCTTT
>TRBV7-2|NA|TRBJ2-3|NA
CASSPWPLNTDTQYF
TGTGCCAGCAGCCCCTGGCCCCTCAACACAGATACGCAGTATTTT
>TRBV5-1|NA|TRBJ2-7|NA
CASSVRRQDYEQYF
TGCGCCAGCAGCGTCAGGAGACAGGACTACGAGCAGTACTTC
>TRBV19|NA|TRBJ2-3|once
CASNNAASTDTQYF
TGTGCCAGTAACAATGCTGCAAGCACAGATACGCAGTATTTT
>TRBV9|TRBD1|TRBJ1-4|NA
CASSDGTVLNEKLFF
TGTGCCAGCAGCGACGGGACAGTACTTAATGAAAAACTGTTTTTT
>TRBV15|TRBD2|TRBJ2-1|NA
CATRQGLAGGRYNEQFF
TGTGCCACCAGGCAGGGACTAGCGGGGGGTCGTTACAATGAGCAGTTCTTC